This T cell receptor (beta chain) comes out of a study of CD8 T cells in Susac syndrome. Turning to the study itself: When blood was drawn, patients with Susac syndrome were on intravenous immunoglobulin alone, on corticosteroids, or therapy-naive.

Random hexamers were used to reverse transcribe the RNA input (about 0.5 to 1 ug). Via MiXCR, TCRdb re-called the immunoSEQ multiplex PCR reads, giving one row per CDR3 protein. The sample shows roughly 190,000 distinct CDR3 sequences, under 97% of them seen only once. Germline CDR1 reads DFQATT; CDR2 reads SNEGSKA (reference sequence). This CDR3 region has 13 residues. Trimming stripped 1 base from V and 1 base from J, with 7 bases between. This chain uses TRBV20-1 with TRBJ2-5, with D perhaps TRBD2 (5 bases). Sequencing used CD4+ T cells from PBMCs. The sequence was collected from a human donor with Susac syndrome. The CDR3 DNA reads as TGCAGTGCTAGAGCGGGATTCCAAGAGACCCAGTACTTC. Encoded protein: CSARAGFQETQYF.